These T cell receptor beta chains were read from a single sample in a study of cytomegalovirus exposure and HLA in healthy donors. Produced via immunoSEQ multiplex PCR; TCRdb's table is partial and in-frame only. The repertoire holds around 160,000 clones, with around 75% as singletons. Sequencing was done on a sample of PBMCs. The receptors were gathered from a male donor in good health and CMV-seronegative. Both conserved end residues are part of each CDR3. Fields, in order: D gene, J gene, V gene, CDR3 protein, CDR3 DNA. D genes are given only for firm matches.

D: -; J: TRBJ2-3; V: TRBV7-2; CDR3: CASSPTYTDTQYF; DNA: TGTGCCAGCAGCCCCACCTACACAGATACGCAGTATTTT
D: -; J: TRBJ2-7; V: TRBV27; CDR3: CASRPGTSYEQYF; DNA: TGTGCCAGCAGGCCGGGAACCTCCTACGAGCAGTACTTC
D: -; J: TRBJ1-4; V: TRBV5-4; CDR3: CASSHGGATSEKLFF; DNA: TGTGCCAGCAGCCATGGAGGGGCCACCTCTGAAAAACTGTTTTTT
D: -; J: TRBJ1-2; V: TRBV6-5; CDR3: CASRGGGGGYTF; DNA: TGTGCCAGCAGAGGTGGAGGTGGGGGCTACACCTTC
D: TRBD1; J: TRBJ1-4; V: TRBV28; CDR3: CASSTGGNNEKLFF; DNA: TGTGCCAGCAGCACAGGGGGCAATAATGAAAAACTGTTTTTT
D: TRBD2; J: TRBJ2-7; V: TRBV5-4; CDR3: CASSQSGGTDPYEQYF; DNA: TGTGCCAGCAGCCAAAGCGGGGGGACGGACCCCTACGAGCAGTACTTC
D: -; J: TRBJ2-2; V: TRBV5-4; CDR3: CASSQTRLQNTGELFF; DNA: TGTGCCAGCAGCCAGACTCGACTACAGAACACCGGGGAGCTGTTTTTT
D: TRBD2; J: TRBJ2-7; V: TRBV27; CDR3: CASSLSTGRIAYEQYF; DNA: TGTGCCAGCAGTTTATCTACCGGGAGGATAGCCTACGAGCAGTACTTC
D: -; J: TRBJ1-1; V: TRBV27; CDR3: CASSLSAGEGYTEAFF; DNA: TGTGCCAGCAGTTTATCAGCAGGGGAGGGCTACACTGAAGCTTTCTTT
D: -; J: TRBJ2-7; V: TRBV5-6; CDR3: CASRSDSYPSYEQYF; DNA: TGTGCCAGCAGAAGTGACAGCTATCCCTCCTACGAGCAGTACTTC